Listed here are 9 T cell receptor beta chains from one sample, sequenced in a study of blood T cell repertoires in COVID-19. Sequencing was performed with immunoSEQ multiplex PCR; in TCRdb, only in-frame clones are kept and a portion is missing. The repertoire holds 150,000 to 200,000 clones, with about four fifths as singletons. The sequenced sample was peripheral blood. These receptors all stem from a man between 65 and 85 years old with active or convalescent COVID-19.

V is TRBV18 and J is TRBJ2-1, with 8 bases lining up with TRBD1. The CDR3 is made up of 15 amino acids. V lost 1 base to trimming and J lost 7 bases; unmatched junction nucleotides: 6. Germline loops: CDR1 KGHSH, CDR2 LQKENI. In nucleotides, the CDR3 is TGTGCCAGCTCACCACGAGCAGGGGGCAAGAATGAGCAGTTCTTC. Its translation is CASSPRAGGKNEQFF.

This clone turned up a few times. This chain joins TRBV27 and TRBJ1-6; D is ambiguous. The germline V gene encodes CDR1 MNHEY and CDR2 SMNVEV (reference sequence). The CDR3 has 15 amino acids. With 5 bases removed from V and 9 bases from J, the gap between germline ends came to 17 bases. This CDR3 reads CASSPTRLSGSPLHF. The CDR3, as DNA: TGTGCCAGCAGTCCAACGAGACTTAGTGGTTCACCCCTCCACTTT.

The V gene is TRBV18, the J gene TRBJ1-1; D is perhaps TRBD1 (5 bases). V lost 3 bases to trimming and J lost 8 bases, with 10 bases between them. Per the germline V gene, CDR1 is KGHSH and CDR2 is LQKENI. The CDR3 is 12 residues long. The CDR3 is CASSPGGLEAFF. CDR3 DNA: TGTGCCAGCTCACCGGGGGGTTTGGAAGCTTTCTTT.

This sequence joins TRBV2 and TRBJ1-2; 8 positions agree with TRBD1. The CDR3 sequence is 14 residues long. Trimming removed 5 bases from V and 4 bases from J; junction bases left unmatched: 6. CDR1 and CDR2 from the germline V gene are SNHLY and FYNNEI. CDR3 amino acids: CASSLTGESYGYTF. The CDR3 bases are TGTGCCAGCAGTCTGACAGGGGAGAGCTATGGCTACACCTTC.

The chain combines TRBV5-6 with TRBJ1-6; TRBD1 might be the D (5 bases). This CDR3 is built from 17 residues. Germline-derived CDR1 and CDR2 are SGHDT and YYEEEE. The V end lost 2 bases, the J end lost 4 bases, and 16 bases lay between the germline ends. Written as DNA, the CDR3 is TGTGCCAGCAGCTTAGTGGGAGGGGCCCAATATAATTCACCCCTCCACTTT. It translates to CASSLVGGAQYNSPLHF.

The chain recombines TRBV11-2 with TRBJ1-5; 8 bases match TRBD1. Unmatched junction bases numbered 7, after V lost 5 bases and J lost 7 bases. The CDR3 is made up of 14 amino acids. The germline CDR1 and CDR2 sequences are SGHAT and FQNNGV. In DNA, the CDR3 is TGTGCCAGCAGCCCCGACAGGGGTCAGCAGCCCCAGCATTTT. It encodes CASSPDRGQQPQHF. Variable domain in full (rest from reference TRBV11-2 and TRBJ1-5): EAGVAQSPRYKIIEKRQSVAFWCNPISGHATLYWYQQILGQGPKLLIQFQNNGVVDDSQLPKDRFSAERLKGVDSTLKIQPAKLEDSAVYLCASSPDRGQQPQHFGDGTRLSIL.

The chain links TRBV28 to TRBJ1-4; 10 bases agree with TRBD1. The germline V gene has CDR1 MDHEN and CDR2 SYDVKM. The CDR3 loop spans 18 amino acids. V was pared by 5 bases and J by 5 bases, with 14 bases of the junction left unmatched. Written as DNA, the CDR3 is TGTGCCAGCAGTAAGAGACAGGGGGCGCAGGGATCGAATGAAAAACTGTTTTTT. It is translated as CASSKRQGAQGSNEKLFF.

This clone was detected a few times. The rearrangement links TRBV3-1 (or the pseudogene TRBV3-2) to TRBJ1-1; D call uncertain. V was trimmed by 6 bases and J by 4 bases, leaving 12 bases between them. CDR1 and CDR2 from the germline V gene are LGHDT and YNNKEL (reference sequence). The CDR3 covers 13 residues. This chain's CDR3 is CASRKREGTEAFF. Written as DNA, the CDR3 is TGTGCCAGCAGGAAAAGGGAGGGCACTGAAGCTTTCTTT.

Written as DNA, the CDR3 is TGTGCCAGCAGCCTCTTTGGACATACCTTCTCTGGAAACACCATATATTTT. Amino acid sequence: CASSLFGHTFSGNTIYF. The chain joins TRBV27 to TRBJ1-3; possible D gene TRBD1, 5 bases. Germline V gene data show CDR1 as MNHEY and CDR2 as SMNVEV (reference sequence). The CDR3 is 17 amino acids. V was clipped by 6 bases and J by 0 bases, with 18 bases between them.